This T cell receptor (beta chain) was sequenced during a study of shared T cell receptors in the human thymus. Per germline, CDR1 SNHLY and CDR2 FYNNEI. The CDR3 contains 16 residues. Trimming removed 2 bases from V and 0 bases from J; junction bases left unmatched: 4. The table came from immunoSEQ multiplex PCR; TCRdb's copy has only in-frame clones and leaves some out. The sample holds hundreds of thousands of clones, around 87% seen once. The sample was also linked to a second study, of human thymus T cells. Per that study: Thymus tissue for the work was resected from patients undergoing corrective heart surgery. Thymic TCR repertoires of unrelated people reportedly overlapped highly.

The sample was thymocytes. The V and J genes are TRBV2 and TRBJ1-5, with TRBD1 matching 7 bases. The source of this sequence is a boy younger than two with a congenital heart defect. The DNA of the CDR3 is TGTGCCAGCAGTGAACCGACAGGGTATAGCAATCAGCCCCAGCATTTT. Residues: CASSEPTGYSNQPQHF. The entire variable domain, with the rest obtained from reference TRBV2 and TRBJ1-5, is as follows: EPEVTQTPSHQVTQMGQEVILRCVPISNHLYFYWYRQILGQKVEFLVSFYNNEISEKSEIFDDQFSVERPDGSNFTLKIRSTKLEDSAMYFCASSEPTGYSNQPQHFGDGTRLSIL.